This T cell receptor beta chain was identified during a study of OX40 agonist ivuxolimab in advanced cancers. Study conclusions and caveats: Among T cells, CD8+ cells averaged more expanded clones than CD4+ cells. At 0.1 to 3.0 mg/kg, CD4+ and CD8+ blood T cells expanded clonally by week 6. The antigens recognized by the expanded peripheral T cells, that is their antigen specificity, were not determined.

Turning to this clone: Its antigen is currently unknown.

The V gene lost 3 bases and the J gene lost 0 bases, with 5 bases spanning the gap. This CDR3 is 14 amino acids long. Germline V CDR1 and CDR2: SGHTA, FQGTGA. Repertoires were generated with immunoSEQ multiplex PCR, while TCRdb's copy carries only in-frame clones and drops some. The sample consists of tens of thousands of clones, around 85% of them appearing once. V usage is TRBV7-3 and J usage is TRBJ2-2, with D maybe TRBD2 (5 bases). Here the sequenced sample was CD4+ or CD8+ T cells sorted from blood, taken in a trial of the OX40 agonist ivuxolimab. The sequence was collected from an adult with an advanced solid tumor such as melanoma, head and neck, liver or kidney cancer. The CDR3 coding sequence is TGTGCCAGCAGCTTGGGAGCGAACACCGGGGAGCTGTTTTTT. Translated, it gives CASSLGANTGELFF.